A selection of T cell receptor beta chains follows, all from one sample in a study of T cell responses to AZD1222 COVID-19 vaccine. Produced via immunoSEQ multiplex PCR; TCRdb's table is partial and in-frame only. The sample has about 79,000 clones, 92% seen once. Source: peripheral blood, taken on day 0 of MenACWY control vaccination. All receptors derive from an adult in good health. CDR3s include the opening cysteine and the closing phenylalanine or tryptophan. The D gene is left open where the match is weak. Not every row has a clone size; where given, it reads once, few, many or a size class.

TRBJ2-3	NA	NA	TRBV29-1	CSVLGTSSTDTQYF	TGCAGCGTTCTTGGCACCTCTAGCACAGATACGCAGTATTTT
TRBJ2-7	NA	NA	TRBV27	CASSRVKGYEQYF	TGTGCCAGCAGTCGGGTCAAGGGTTACGAGCAGTACTTC
TRBJ1-3	TRBD1	NA	TRBV28	CASSFGQGVGNTIYF	TGTGCCAGCAGTTTTGGACAGGGGGTTGGAAACACCATATATTTT
TRBJ2-5	TRBD2	once	TRBV6-5	CASRDLAGNQESQYF	TGTGCCAGCAGGGACTTAGCGGGGAACCAAGAGTCCCAGTACTTC
TRBJ1-6	NA	NA	TRBV14	CASSQGTSYSPLHF	TGTGCCAGCAGCCAGGGGACATCCTATTCACCCCTCCACTTT
TRBJ1-1	TRBD1	once	TRBV19	CASSAGTGMNTEAFF	TGTGCCAGTAGTGCAGGGACAGGCATGAACACTGAAGCTTTCTTT
TRBJ2-1	TRBD1	NA	TRBV3-1/TRBV3-2	CASSPNAGTGEFF	TGTGCCAGCAGCCCAAATGCCGGGACAGGGGAGTTCTTC
TRBJ2-3	NA	NA	TRBV27	CASSPNTNRVEDTQYF	TGTGCCAGCAGCCCCAATACTAACAGGGTGGAAGATACGCAGTATTTT
TRBJ1-4	NA	NA	TRBV4-1	CASSQEGLVGWRSHEKLFF	TGCGCCAGCAGCCAAGAAGGTCTGGTGGGGTGGAGGAGCCATGAAAAACTGTTTTTT
TRBJ2-3	TRBD1	once	TRBV7-2	CASSRPPGQGKTDTQYF	TGTGCCAGCAGCCGTCCCCCCGGACAGGGGAAAACAGATACGCAGTATTTT
TRBJ2-2	NA	once	TRBV28	CASSFLGELFF	TGTGCCAGCAGTTTTTTGGGGGAGCTGTTTTTT
TRBJ2-6	TRBD1	NA	TRBV28	CASSVLGQGSGANVLTF	TGTGCCAGCAGTGTCCTGGGACAGGGCTCTGGGGCCAACGTCCTGACTTTC
TRBJ2-3	NA	NA	TRBV23-1	CANLHRDGTDTQYF	TGCGCCAACTTGCACAGGGATGGCACAGATACGCAGTATTTT
TRBJ2-7	NA	NA	TRBV7-2	CASSPGGTQFYEQYF	TGTGCCAGCAGTCCCGGTGGGACGCAGTTCTACGAGCAGTACTTC
TRBJ1-6	TRBD1	NA	TRBV6-2/TRBV6-3	CASSSGQGYNSPLHF	TGTGCCAGCAGTTCGGGACAGGGGTATAATTCACCCCTCCACTTT
TRBJ2-7	NA	once	TRBV27	CASSFQGREQYF	TGTGCCAGCAGTTTTCAGGGCCGGGAGCAGTACTTC
TRBJ2-7	NA	NA	TRBV19	CASSISPQNYEQYF	TGTGCCAGTAGTATAAGCCCACAGAACTACGAGCAGTACTTC
TRBJ2-5	NA	NA	TRBV7-2	CASSLAGETQYF	TGTGCCAGCAGCTTAGCAGGGGAGACCCAGTACTTC
TRBJ1-1	TRBD1	NA	TRBV3-1/TRBV3-2	CASATQGAVRAFF	TGTGCCAGCGCCACACAGGGGGCGGTGAGGGCTTTCTTT
TRBJ2-2	NA	NA	TRBV10-1	CASSESVGANTGELFF	TGCGCCAGCAGTGAGTCGGTGGGAGCGAACACCGGGGAGCTGTTTTTT
TRBJ2-7	TRBD2	NA	TRBV19	CASSILPSGSAAREQYF	TGTGCCAGTAGTATTCTTCCTAGCGGGAGCGCAGCCCGCGAGCAGTACTTC
TRBJ1-5	NA	NA	TRBV4-3	CASSQHLRGSNQPQHF	TGCGCCAGCAGCCAACACCTAAGAGGGAGCAATCAGCCCCAGCATTTT
TRBJ1-5	NA	NA	TRBV19	CASSIGRVEQPQHF	TGTGCCAGTAGTATCGGAAGGGTTGAACAGCCCCAGCATTTT
TRBJ2-7	TRBD1	NA	TRBV28	CASRGPGQGNEQYF	TGTGCCAGCAGAGGACCAGGACAGGGCAACGAGCAGTACTTC
TRBJ2-3	NA	NA	TRBV6-5	CASRIRGTDTQYF	TGTGCCAGCAGGATCAGGGGCACAGATACGCAGTATTTT
TRBJ2-7	NA	once	TRBV5-5	CASSLGLAGSYEQYF	TGTGCCAGCAGCTTAGGCCTAGCAGGTTCCTACGAGCAGTACTTC
TRBJ2-1	TRBD2	NA	TRBV2	CASSQTSGGVNEQFF	TGTGCCAGCAGCCAAACTAGCGGGGGGGTCAATGAGCAGTTCTTC
TRBJ1-5	NA	NA	TRBV6-6	CASSYWPGNSNQPQHF	TGTGCCAGCAGTTACTGGCCGGGTAATAGCAATCAGCCCCAGCATTTT
TRBJ2-5	NA	NA	TRBV7-2	CASSLVYQETQYF	TGTGCCAGCAGCTTGGTGTACCAAGAGACCCAGTACTTC
TRBJ1-3	TRBD1	NA	TRBV15	CATSKFGTASGNTIYF	TGTGCCACCAGCAAATTCGGGACAGCCTCTGGAAACACCATATATTTT
TRBJ2-7	NA	once	TRBV11-2	CASSLGTDYEQYF	TGTGCCAGCAGCTTAGGTACGGACTACGAGCAGTACTTC
TRBJ1-2	TRBD1	NA	TRBV7-9	CASSLQGQVYGYTF	TGTGCCAGCAGCCTACAGGGGCAGGTCTATGGCTACACCTTC
TRBJ2-5	NA	NA	TRBV7-9	CASSFTDGLETQYF	TGTGCCAGCAGCTTCACGGACGGGTTGGAGACCCAGTACTTC
TRBJ2-7	TRBD2	NA	TRBV5-8	CASSSDGRAFGEQYF	TGTGCCAGCAGCTCGGATGGGAGGGCATTTGGGGAGCAGTACTTC
TRBJ2-3	NA	NA	TRBV12-3/TRBV12-4	CAGRGASTDTQYF	TGTGCCGGCAGGGGGGCTAGCACAGATACGCAGTATTTT
TRBJ2-3	TRBD2	NA	TRBV28	CASSPALGLAGGSTDTQYF	TGTGCCAGCAGCCCCGCGCTGGGACTAGCGGGAGGGAGCACAGATACGCAGTATTTT
TRBJ1-1	NA	once	TRBV5-4	CASSLDYMNTEAFF	TGTGCCAGCAGCTTGGACTACATGAACACTGAAGCTTTCTTT
TRBJ2-7	TRBD1	NA	TRBV6-2/TRBV6-3	CASSWNRGSYEQYF	TGTGCCAGCAGTTGGAACAGGGGCTCCTACGAGCAGTACTTC
TRBJ2-7	NA	NA	TRBV7-9	CASSLVGGYEQYF	TGTGCCAGCAGCTTAGTTGGGGGATACGAGCAGTACTTC
TRBJ2-1	TRBD2	NA	TRBV3-1/TRBV3-2	CASSHIVAGGRYNEQFF	TGTGCCAGCAGCCACATTGTAGCGGGGGGCCGGTACAATGAGCAGTTCTTC
TRBJ1-6	NA	NA	TRBV3-1/TRBV3-2	CASSQGSGIDSPLHF	TGTGCCAGCAGCCAAGGTTCAGGGATTGATTCACCCCTCCACTTT
TRBJ1-2	NA	NA	TRBV6-5	CASSYGGLNYGYTF	TGTGCCAGCAGTTACGGGGGGCTCAACTATGGCTACACCTTC
TRBJ2-7	NA	NA	TRBV6-5	CASSPSLVEQYF	TGTGCCAGCAGCCCCAGTCTAGTCGAGCAGTACTTC
TRBJ2-2	NA	NA	TRBV3-1/TRBV3-2	CASSWQGSGELFF	TGTGCCAGCAGCTGGCAGGGCTCCGGGGAGCTGTTTTTT
TRBJ2-1	NA	NA	TRBV9	CASSVAQYRVGNEQFF	TGTGCCAGCAGCGTAGCGCAATACAGGGTAGGCAATGAGCAGTTCTTC
TRBJ2-3	TRBD2	NA	TRBV30	CAWSHGRRGGPDTQYF	TGTGCCTGGAGCCACGGGAGGCGGGGGGGCCCAGATACGCAGTATTTT
TRBJ1-1	NA	few	TRBV5-1	CASSLGGRETEAFF	TGCGCCAGCAGCTTAGGGGGGCGTGAAACTGAAGCTTTCTTT
TRBJ2-7	TRBD2	NA	TRBV6-2/TRBV6-3	CASSYERGARYEQYF	TGTGCCAGCAGTTACGAGCGGGGGGCGCGTTACGAGCAGTACTTC
TRBJ1-6	TRBD1	NA	TRBV28	CASSIDRGKNSPLHF	TGTGCCAGCAGTATAGACAGGGGGAAGAATTCACCCCTCCACTTT
TRBJ2-2	NA	NA	TRBV7-9	CASSSDSPTGELFF	TGTGCCAGCAGCTCTGACAGTCCGACCGGGGAGCTGTTTTTT
TRBJ2-4	NA	NA	TRBV6-5	CASNLDLAKNIQYF	TGTGCCAGCAACCTCGATTTAGCCAAAAACATTCAGTACTTC
TRBJ2-7	TRBD2	NA	TRBV6-5	CASSYGGLADYEQYF	TGTGCCAGCAGTTACGGGGGACTAGCGGACTACGAGCAGTACTTC
TRBJ2-7	TRBD1	NA	TRBV7-6	CASSPWTGRNEQYF	TGTGCCAGCAGCCCGTGGACAGGGAGAAACGAGCAGTACTTC
TRBJ2-7	NA	NA	TRBV15	CATSPTTAPLKQYF	TGTGCCACCAGCCCCACTACGGCGCCCCTAAAGCAGTACTTC
TRBJ1-4	TRBD1	once	TRBV28	CASSPNAPGGGGEKLFF	TGTGCCAGCAGCCCGAACGCCCCAGGGGGAGGAGGGGAAAAACTGTTTTTT
TRBJ2-7	NA	NA	TRBV11-2	CASSLQGTNTHSYEQYF	TGTGCCAGCAGCTTACAGGGGACGAACACACACTCCTACGAGCAGTACTTC
TRBJ2-5	TRBD1	NA	TRBV10-3	CATGGVQDRGFRQETQYF	TGTGCCACCGGGGGAGTTCAGGACAGGGGGTTTCGCCAAGAGACCCAGTACTTC
TRBJ2-7	NA	NA	TRBV28	CAGLDEQYF	TGTGCCGGCTTGGACGAGCAGTACTTC
TRBJ2-7	TRBD1	NA	TRBV9	CASSQGAGSTIYEQYF	TGTGCCAGCAGCCAGGGGGCGGGCAGTACCATCTACGAGCAGTACTTC